This TCR beta chain was sequenced during a study of PD-L1 blockade in urothelial cancer (TCRdb year 2017). General notes on the study: All patients started therapy in about 2014 and received atezolizumab 1,200 mg intravenously every 3 weeks. Pretreatment tumor samples, along with matched peripheral blood collected serially before and after atezolizumab treatment, underwent TCR sequencing. Blood samples were analyzed at 3 weeks after treatment start (second dose) and at 6 weeks after treatment start. Durable clinical benefit was defined as a progression-free survival longer than 6 months, and TCR features were additionally tested against progression-free survival and overall survival. An ECOG performance status of 0 or 1 was recorded for the patients, and 0 to 3 prior chemotherapy regimens had been received by the patients. An exploratory multi-omic analysis was conducted of the somatic, immune and clinical correlates of response to PD-L1 blockade with atezolizumab in urothelial cancer. In the same patients, pretreatment tumors underwent whole exome sequencing and RNA sequencing in addition to TCR sequencing. About nine tenths of the roughly 30 patients were males with bladder-origin urothelial cancer, and about 65% of the roughly 30 reported a prior smoking history. Approximately 29 patients had pretreatment blood TCR-seq, some 25 had at least one posttreatment blood collection, and some 25 had tumor TCR-seq. Nine or ten patients reached durable clinical benefit, while 20 patients did not. A median of about 150,000 T cells and 85,000 or so unique TCRs was obtained from blood samples, and a median clonality of about 0.08 was observed. Summary of the overall study and its limitations: Among patients with durable benefit, tumor-associated TCR clones showed greater expansion in peripheral blood 3 weeks after treatment started (n ≈ 20, p = 0.022). Because the sample size was small (n ≈ 27) and many exploratory analyses were performed, the results are intended to be hypothesis-generating. A pretreatment peripheral blood TCR clonality below the median was linked to improved progression-free and overall survival.

A note on this clone: No antigen is known for it. No much larger clonotype is one base removed from it; base qualities were not supplied.

Synthetic TCR analog templates were spiked into each PCR so that absolute template abundance could be estimated from read counts. The immunoSEQ assay was used to amplify TCRbeta CDR3 regions from genomic DNA with bias-controlled V and J gene primers. Sequencing of rearranged TCRbeta segments was done at approximately 20X coverage. For the original study's pipeline: Clustering was used to correct sequencing errors, and CDR3s were annotated against IMGT to assign V, D and J genes. Out-of-frame and stop-codon sequences were excluded, and only productive TCRbeta rearrangements were used in downstream analyses. Clonality was calculated as one minus the Shannon entropy normalized by the log of the number of unique productive sequences. Fisher's exact test with Benjamini-Hochberg correction, using a cutoff of adjusted p below 0.01, was how clones that differed between time points or between blood and tumor were identified. Not all clones reach the TCRdb copy of this immuneACCESS table, which keeps in-frame sequences only. Checked studies attribute under half of the gap to unresolved V genes and leave the rest unexplained. That table gives V, J and clone size, and the DNA gave D and trimming. The sample table contains 33,000 or so clones; only one count was recorded for 82% of them. 6.8% of the sample rests with the top ten.

This specimen's time point label, interpreted: pretreatment peripheral blood. A total of around 30 patients with locally advanced or metastatic urothelial carcinoma, treated at Memorial Sloan Kettering on a trial protocol, made up the cohort. Peripheral blood mononuclear cells were collected pretreatment and during treatment, at between 1 and 8 total time points per patient. The Qiagen DNeasy Blood extraction kit was used to purify genomic DNA from total PBMCs and from tumor samples. PBMCs were collected pretreatment and during treatment and were isolated and stored as previously described. V is shortened by 0 bases, J by 13 bases, and the region joining them spans 13 bases. The CDR3 runs 13 amino acids, cysteine and phenylalanine included. Left in the record is the CDR3 DNA by itself, 39 bases read in frame from the first base. The germline V gene sets CDR1 to SGHDN and CDR2 to FVKESK.

This TCR was recovered from a man aged 55 to 69 with urothelial cancer. Sequenced here: PBMCs, sampled around atezolizumab (anti-PD-L1) treatment. Recombination connected TRBV14 to TRBJ2-1; D gene: possibly TRBD1, on 6 matching bases. The nucleotide sequence is given as TGTGCCAGCAGCCAAGATACCAGGACAGAACAGTTCTTC. Its protein product is CASSQDTRTEQFF.